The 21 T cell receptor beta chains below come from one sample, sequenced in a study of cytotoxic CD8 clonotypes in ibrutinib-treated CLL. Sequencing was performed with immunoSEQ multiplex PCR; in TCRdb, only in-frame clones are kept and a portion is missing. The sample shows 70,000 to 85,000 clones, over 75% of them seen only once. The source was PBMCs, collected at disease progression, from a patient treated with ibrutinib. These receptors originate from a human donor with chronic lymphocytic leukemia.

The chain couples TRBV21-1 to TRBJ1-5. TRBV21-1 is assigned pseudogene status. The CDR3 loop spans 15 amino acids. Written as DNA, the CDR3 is TGTGCCAGCAGCAAAGTCGGGACGCGGGGTCAGCCCCAGCATTTT. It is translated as CASSKVGTRGQPQHF.

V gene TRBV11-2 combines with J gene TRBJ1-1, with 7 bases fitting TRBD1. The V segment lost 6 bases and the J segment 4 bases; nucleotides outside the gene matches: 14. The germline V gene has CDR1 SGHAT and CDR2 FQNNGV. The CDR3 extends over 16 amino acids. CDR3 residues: CASRRIIRGVGTEAFF. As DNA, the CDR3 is TGTGCCAGCAGACGCATAATCAGGGGGGTCGGCACTGAAGCTTTCTTT. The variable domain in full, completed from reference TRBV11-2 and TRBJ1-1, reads EAGVAQSPRYKIIEKRQSVAFWCNPISGHATLYWYQQILGQGPKLLIQFQNNGVVDDSQLPKDRFSAERLKGVDSTLKIQPAKLEDSAVYLCASRRIIRGVGTEAFFGQGTRLTVV.

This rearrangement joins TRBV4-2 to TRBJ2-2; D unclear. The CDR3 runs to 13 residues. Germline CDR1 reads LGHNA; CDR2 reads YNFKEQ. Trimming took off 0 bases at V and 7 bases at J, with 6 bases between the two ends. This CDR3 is CASSQDRDGELFF. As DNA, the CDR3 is TGTGCCAGCAGCCAAGATAGGGACGGGGAGCTGTTTTTT.

The CDR3 bases are TGCAGCGTCCACAGGGAAACCGGGGAGCTGTTTTTT. Its protein product is CSVHRETGELFF. The chain uses TRBV29-1 and TRBJ2-2; possibly TRBD1 for D (6 bases). With 6 bases removed from V and 5 bases from J, the gap between germline ends came to 10 bases. Germline CDR1 SQVTM, CDR2 ANQGSEA. The CDR3 is made up of 12 amino acids.

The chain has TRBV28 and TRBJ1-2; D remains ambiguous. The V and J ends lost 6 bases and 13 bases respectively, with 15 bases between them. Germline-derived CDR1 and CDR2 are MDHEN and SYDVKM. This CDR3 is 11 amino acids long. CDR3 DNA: TGTGCCAGCAGGACCACGGGAGCCCTCACCTTC. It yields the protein CASRTTGALTF.

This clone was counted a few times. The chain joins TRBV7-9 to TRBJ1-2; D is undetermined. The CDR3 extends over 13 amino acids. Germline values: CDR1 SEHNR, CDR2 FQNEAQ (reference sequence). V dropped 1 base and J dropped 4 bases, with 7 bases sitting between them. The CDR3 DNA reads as TGTGCCAGCAGCTTAGGGGAAGGCTATGGCTACACCTTC. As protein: CASSLGEGYGYTF.

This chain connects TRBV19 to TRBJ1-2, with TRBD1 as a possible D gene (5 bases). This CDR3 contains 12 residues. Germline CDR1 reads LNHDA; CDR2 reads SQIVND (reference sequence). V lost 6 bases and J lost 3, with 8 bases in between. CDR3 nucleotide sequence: TGTGCCAGTAGCCCGGGGGACTATGGCTACACCTTC. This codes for CASSPGDYGYTF.

The CDR3 here is CASSEGGGPHEQYF. The CDR3 coding sequence is TGCGCCAGCAGTGAGGGAGGGGGCCCCCACGAGCAGTACTTC. The gene calls are TRBV10-2 and TRBJ2-7; a weak D match, TRBD1 (7 bases). CDR3 size: 14 residues. Germline V gene lookup returns CDR1 WSHSY and CDR2 SAAADI. V gave up 2 bases and J gave up 5 bases, with 13 bases separating them.

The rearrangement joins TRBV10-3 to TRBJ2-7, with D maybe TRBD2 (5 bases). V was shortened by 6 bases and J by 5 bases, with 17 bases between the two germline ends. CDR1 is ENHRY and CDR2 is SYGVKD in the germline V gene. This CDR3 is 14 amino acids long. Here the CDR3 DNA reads TGTGCCATCAGGAGGGAGCTCAGAAGGAACGAGCAGTACTTC. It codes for CAIRRELRRNEQYF.

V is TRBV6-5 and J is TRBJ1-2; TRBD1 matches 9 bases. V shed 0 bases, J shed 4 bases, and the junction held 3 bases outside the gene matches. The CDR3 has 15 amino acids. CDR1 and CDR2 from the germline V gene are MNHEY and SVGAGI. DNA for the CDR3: TGTGCCAGCAGTTACTCGAGGACAGGGGTCTATGGCTACACCTTC. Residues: CASSYSRTGVYGYTF.

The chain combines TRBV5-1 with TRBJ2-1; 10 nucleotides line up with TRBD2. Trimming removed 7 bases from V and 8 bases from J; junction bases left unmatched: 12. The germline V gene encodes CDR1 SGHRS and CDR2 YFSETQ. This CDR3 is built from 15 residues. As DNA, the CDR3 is TGCGCCAGCGCCCCCTGGACTAGCGGTGAAGATGAGCAGTTCTTC. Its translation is CASAPWTSGEDEQFF.

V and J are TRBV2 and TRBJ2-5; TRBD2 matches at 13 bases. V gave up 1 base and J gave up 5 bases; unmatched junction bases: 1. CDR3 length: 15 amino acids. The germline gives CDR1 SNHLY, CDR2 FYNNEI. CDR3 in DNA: TGTGCCAGCAGTGAAGGACTAGCGGGAGGTGAGACCCAGTACTTC. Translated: CASSEGLAGGETQYF.

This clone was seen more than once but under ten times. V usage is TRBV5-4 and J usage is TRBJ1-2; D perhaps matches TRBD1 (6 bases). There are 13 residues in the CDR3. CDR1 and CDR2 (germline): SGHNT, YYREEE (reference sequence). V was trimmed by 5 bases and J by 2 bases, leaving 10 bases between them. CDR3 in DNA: TGTGCCAGCAGTCAGGACAGCAACTATGGCTACACCTTC. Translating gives CASSQDSNYGYTF. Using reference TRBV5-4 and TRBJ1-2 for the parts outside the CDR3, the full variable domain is ETGVTQSPTHLIKTRGQQVTLRCSSQSGHNTVSWYQQALGQGPQFIFQYYREEENGRGNFPPRFSGLQFPNYSSELNVNALELDDSALYLCASSQDSNYGYTFGSGTRLTVV.

CDR3 sequence: CASSPPGRGNQPQHF. For the CDR3, the DNA is TGTGCCAGCTCACCCCCCGGCAGGGGAAATCAGCCCCAGCATTTT. The gene calls are TRBV18 and TRBJ1-5, with a possible D match to TRBD1 (6 bases). With 3 bases removed from V and 4 bases from J, the gap between germline ends came to 13 bases. This CDR3 spans 15 amino acids. Per the germline V gene, CDR1 is KGHSH and CDR2 is LQKENI.

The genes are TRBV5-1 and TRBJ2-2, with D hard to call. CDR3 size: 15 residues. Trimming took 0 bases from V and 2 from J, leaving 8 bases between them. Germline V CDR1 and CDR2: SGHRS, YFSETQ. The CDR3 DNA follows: TGCGCCAGCAGCTTGGCAGCCCCTAACACCGGGGAGCTGTTTTTT. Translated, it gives CASSLAAPNTGELFF.

The CDR3 loop is CASSPLGVIVDEQYF. The CDR3 nucleotides are TGCGCCAGCAGCCCCCTAGGGGTGATTGTTGACGAGCAGTACTTC. The rearrangement uses TRBV4-1 and TRBJ2-7; D possibly corresponds to TRBD1 (5 bases). The V end was cut by 4 bases, the J end by 5 bases, with 18 bases between. This CDR3 spans 15 amino acids. Per germline, CDR1 MGHRA and CDR2 YSYEKL.

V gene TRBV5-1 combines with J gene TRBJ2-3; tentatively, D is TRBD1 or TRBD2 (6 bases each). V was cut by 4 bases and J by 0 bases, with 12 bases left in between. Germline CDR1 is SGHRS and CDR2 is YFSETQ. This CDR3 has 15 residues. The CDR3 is CASSAGHTSTDTQYF. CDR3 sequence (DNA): TGCGCCAGCAGCGCGGGACATACCAGCACAGATACGCAGTATTTT. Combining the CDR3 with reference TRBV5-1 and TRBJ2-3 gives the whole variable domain KAGVTQTPRYLIKTRGQQVTLSCSPISGHRSVSWYQQTPGQGLQFLFEYFSETQRNKGNFPGRFSGRQFSNSRSEMNVSTLELGDSALYLCASSAGHTSTDTQYFGPGTRLTVL.

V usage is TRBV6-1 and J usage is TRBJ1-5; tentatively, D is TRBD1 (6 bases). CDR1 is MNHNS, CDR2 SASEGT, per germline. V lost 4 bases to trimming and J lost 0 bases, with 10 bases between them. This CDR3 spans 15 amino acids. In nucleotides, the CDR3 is TGTGCCAGCAGTGGTACAGGGAATAGCAATCAGCCCCAGCATTTT. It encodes CASSGTGNSNQPQHF.

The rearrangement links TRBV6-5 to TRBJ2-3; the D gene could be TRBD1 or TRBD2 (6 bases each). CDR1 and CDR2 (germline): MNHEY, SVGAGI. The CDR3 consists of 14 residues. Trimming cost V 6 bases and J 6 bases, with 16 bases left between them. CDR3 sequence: CASSPTRGADTQYF. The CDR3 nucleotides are TGTGCCAGCAGCCCGACTAGGGGGGCCGATACGCAGTATTTT.

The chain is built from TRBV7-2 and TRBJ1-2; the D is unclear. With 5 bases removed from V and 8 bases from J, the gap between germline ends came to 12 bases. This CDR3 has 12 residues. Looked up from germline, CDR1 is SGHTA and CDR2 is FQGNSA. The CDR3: CASSAGLLGYTF. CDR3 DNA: TGTGCCAGCAGCGCCGGACTTTTGGGCTACACCTTC.

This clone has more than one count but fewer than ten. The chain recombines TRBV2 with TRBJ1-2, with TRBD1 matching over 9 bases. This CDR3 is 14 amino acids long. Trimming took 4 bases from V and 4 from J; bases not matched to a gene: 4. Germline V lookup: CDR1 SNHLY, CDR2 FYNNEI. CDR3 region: CASSGQGVGYGYTF. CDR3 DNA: TGTGCCAGCAGTGGACAGGGGGTTGGCTATGGCTACACCTTC.